These T cell receptor beta chains were read from a single sample in a study of post-analysis software for immune sequencing data. TCRdb itself ran the PCR reads through MiXCR, one entry per CDR3 protein. The sample holds roughly 540,000 distinct CDR3 sequences, approximately 34% seen once. The sequenced sample was blood. All receptors derive from a girl aged 2-17 years with multiple sclerosis. CDR3s include the opening cysteine and the closing phenylalanine or tryptophan. A D gene is named only where the DNA matches it firmly. Only some rows state a clone size, as once, few, many or a class for expanded clones.

abundance	d_gene	v_gene	j_gene	CDR3nt	CDR3aa
-	TRBD1	TRBV29-1	TRBJ1-1	TGCAGCGTTGAAGGGACAGGGGGCACTGAAGCTTTCTTT	CSVEGTGGTEAFF
-	-	TRBV10-2	TRBJ2-5	TGCGCCAGCTACTCTGGGGGAACGGTCTACGGGCAGTACTTC	CASYSGGTVYGQYF
-	TRBD1	TRBV27	TRBJ2-1	TGTGCCAGCAGGACAGGGACCAACAACAATGAGCAGTTCTTC	CASRTGTNNNEQFF
-	-	TRBV7-9	TRBJ1-2	TGTGCCAGCAGCTCGGGACTGTTAGCTAACTATGGCTACACCTTC	CASSSGLLANYGYTF
-	-	TRBV9	TRBJ2-1	TGTGCCAGCAGCGTCCGGCTAGCAGGCTCCTACAATGAGCAGTTCTTC	CASSVRLAGSYNEQFF
few	-	TRBV20-1	TRBJ2-7	TGCAGTGCTAGAGATTACGGCTTCCCCTACGAGCAGTACTTC	CSARDYGFPYEQYF
few	-	TRBV5-6	TRBJ1-1	TGTGCCAGCAGCTTGGTCGGAGATGAAGCTTTCTTT	CASSLVGDEAFF
-	-	TRBV12-3/TRBV12-4	TRBJ2-5	TGTGCCAGCACCCTCAGGGGGGGGTCGGAGACCCAGTACTTC	CASTLRGGSETQYF
-	TRBD1	TRBV29-1	TRBJ2-1	TGCAGCGTTCGGGACAGGGACAATGAGCAGTTCTTC	CSVRDRDNEQFF
few	TRBD2	TRBV7-3	TRBJ2-1	TGTGCCAGCAGCTTGGGGACTAGCGGCTTCAATGAGCAGTTCTTC	CASSLGTSGFNEQFF
-	TRBD1	TRBV28	TRBJ1-5	TGTGCCAGCAGTTCCCGCGACAGGGGCGACAATCAGCCCCAGCATTTT	CASSSRDRGDNQPQHF
few	-	TRBV15	TRBJ2-6	TGTGCCACCAGCAGCCGTAGAACTGGGGCCAACGTCCTGACTTTC	CATSSRRTGANVLTF
few	-	TRBV12-3/TRBV12-4	TRBJ1-2	TGTGCCAGCAGGGCCGGAGGGGGAGGTGGCTACACCTTC	CASRAGGGGGYTF
few	-	TRBV7-2	TRBJ2-1	TGTGCCAGCAGCTTACGAGGACCCAGCAGCAATGAGCAGTTCTTC	CASSLRGPSSNEQFF
-	-	TRBV3-1	TRBJ2-5	TGTGCCAGCAGCCAAGATCTTGTAACAGCCCAAGAGACCCAGTACTTC	CASSQDLVTAQETQYF
few	TRBD1	TRBV6-1	TRBJ2-7	TGTGCCAGCAGTGAGGGACAGGGGTTCTACGAGCAGTACTTC	CASSEGQGFYEQYF
-	-	TRBV7-6	TRBJ2-1	TGTGCCAGCAGCCTTCTAGACTACAATGAGCAGTTCTTC	CASSLLDYNEQFF
few	-	TRBV20-1	TRBJ1-2	TGCAGTGCTAGAGATCGAGGTCTCCTTGGCTACACCTTC	CSARDRGLLGYTF
many	TRBD1	TRBV6-5	TRBJ2-7	TGTGCCAGCAGTTACTTGGACAGGCAGCACGAGCAGTACTTC	CASSYLDRQHEQYF
-	-	TRBV21-1	TRBJ1-6	TGTGCCAGCAGCAATTTTCCGGATAATTCACCCCTCCACTTT	CASSNFPDNSPLHF
-	-	TRBV7-2	TRBJ2-5	TGTGCCAGCAGCAAAGGGACGGCCGGGGAGACCCAGTACTTC	CASSKGTAGETQYF
-	-	TRBV12-3/TRBV12-4	TRBJ2-3	TGTGCCAGCAGTTTAGCGCAGAGAGTGAGCACAGATACGCAATATTTT	CASSLAQRVSTDTQYF
few	TRBD2	TRBV29-1	TRBJ2-7	TGCAGCGTTGAAACACAGCGAGGGACTAGCGGGGGGCCGTCTCCCTACGAGCAGTACTTC	CSVETQRGTSGGPSPYEQYF
few	-	TRBV29-1	TRBJ1-1	TGCAGCGTTGCGGCCAGCGCTTACGAAGCTTTCTTT	CSVAASAYEAFF
-	TRBD2	TRBV29-1	TRBJ2-6	TGCAGCGTTGAACTAGCGGGGGAAACTGGGGCCAACGTCCTGACTTTC	CSVELAGETGANVLTF
-	-	TRBV18	TRBJ2-7	TGTGCCAGCTCACCAGACCTCAAGCGTTACGAGCAGTACTTC	CASSPDLKRYEQYF
few	TRBD2	TRBV5-8	TRBJ2-7	TGTGCCAGCAGCTCCAGAGTAGCGGGGGGAAGCCAGTACTTC	CASSSRVAGGSQYF
-	TRBD2	TRBV5-1	TRBJ2-1	TGCGCCAGCAGCTGGCTACTAGCGGACTTAAAAGGGGATGAGCAGTTCTTC	CASSWLLADLKGDEQFF
-	-	TRBV6-5	TRBJ1-1	TGTGCCAGCAGTCTGACCGGGGTGGAGAACACTGAAGCTTTCTTT	CASSLTGVENTEAFF
few	-	TRBV12-3/TRBV12-4	TRBJ2-3	TGTGCCAGCAGTCCAGGTGGGGAATGGGATACGCAGTATTTT	CASSPGGEWDTQYF
few	-	TRBV6-5	TRBJ1-2	TGTGCCAGCAGTCGTGGTCGACCCCCAGGGTACTATGGCTACACCTTC	CASSRGRPPGYYGYTF
many	-	TRBV7-8	TRBJ2-5	TGTGCCAGCAGCTTAGGACAGCTACAAGAGACCCAGTACTTC	CASSLGQLQETQYF
-	TRBD2	TRBV24-1	TRBJ2-3	TGTGCCACCAGTCCGGAGCGGGGGGGAGTGAAGACAGATACGCAGTATTTT	CATSPERGGVKTDTQYF
-	-	TRBV4-1	TRBJ2-1	TGCGCCAGCAGCCAAGATAGTAGTAGGGGTTCCCACAATGAGCAGTTCTTC	CASSQDSSRGSHNEQFF
-	TRBD2	TRBV11-2	TRBJ2-3	TGTGCCAGCAGCTCTACCCCTAGCGGAATGAGCACAGATACGCAGTATTTT	CASSSTPSGMSTDTQYF
-	TRBD1	TRBV12-5	TRBJ2-5	TGTGCTAGTGGTATCGACAGGGCCGGTGAGACCCAGTACTTC	CASGIDRAGETQYF
-	-	TRBV25-1	TRBJ1-1	TGTGCCAGCGGTGGGCTCGAGGGTCGGATCGCTGAAGCTTTCTTT	CASGGLEGRIAEAFF
-	-	TRBV10-3	TRBJ2-1	TGTGCCATCAGTGAGGACCTTAGCTTCGGCGATGAGCAGTTCTTC	CAISEDLSFGDEQFF
-	-	TRBV20-1	TRBJ2-1	TGCAGTGCCCCTAACAGCCGTACTGGATACAATGAGCAGTTCTTC	CSAPNSRTGYNEQFF
-	-	TRBV5-1	TRBJ1-2	TGCGCCAGCAGCTCGATGACAGACTATGGCTACACCTTC	CASSSMTDYGYTF
-	-	TRBV6-6	TRBJ2-1	TGTGCCAGCAATGCTAGACTAGATCAGTTCTTC	CASNARLDQFF
once	-	TRBV4-1	TRBJ2-6	TGCGCCAGCAGCCAAGAAATGGGGCTCGAATCGGTGGGCGGGGCGGTCTCTGGGGCCAACGTCCTGACTTTC	CASSQEMGLESVGGAVSGANVLTF
once	-	TRBV20-1	TRBJ1-2	TGTAGGGCGGCAGCCTCTTTTAGCTATGGCTACACCTTC	CRAAASFSYGYTF
-	-	TRBV12-5	TRBJ2-2	TGTGCTAGTGGTTTGGTCTTTGACATCCCCACGAACACCGGGGAGCTGTTTTTT	CASGLVFDIPTNTGELFF
few	-	TRBV5-6	TRBJ1-2	TGTGCCAGCAGCCAAGGAGGAACAGGGAGTTATGGCTACACCTTC	CASSQGGTGSYGYTF
few	TRBD1	TRBV7-9	TRBJ1-1	TGTGCCAGCATCACAGGGGGCGCAGGAACTGAAGCTTTCTTT	CASITGGAGTEAFF
-	-	TRBV20-1	TRBJ2-7	TGCAGTGCTAGAGGTGCGCAGGCTACCTACGAGCAGTACTTC	CSARGAQATYEQYF
-	-	TRBV15	TRBJ2-5	TGTGCCACCATGGGCGGGCTCCAAGAGACCCAGTACTTC	CATMGGLQETQYF
-	TRBD2	TRBV10-2	TRBJ2-7	TGCGCCAGCAGTGGGGGACTAGCGGGGGCCCACGAGCAGTACTTC	CASSGGLAGAHEQYF
-	-	TRBV12-3/TRBV12-4	TRBJ2-3	TGTGCCAGCAGCCGTATGGACGGGGCGCAGTATTTT	CASSRMDGAQYF
few	TRBD2	TRBV2	TRBJ2-3	TGTGCCACCCGAGGGCTAGCGGGCACAGATACGCAGTATTTT	CATRGLAGTDTQYF
-	-	TRBV2	TRBJ2-5	TGTGCCAGCACCCGGAGGAGGGAGACCCAGTACTTC	CASTRRRETQYF
-	-	TRBV10-3	TRBJ2-3	TGTGCCATCAGTACCGTCGGACAGGGAGGGGATACGCAGTATTTT	CAISTVGQGGDTQYF
-	-	TRBV7-2	TRBJ2-1	TGTGCCAGCAGCTTAGTTTGGATTAATGAGCAGTTCTTC	CASSLVWINEQFF
many	TRBD1	TRBV5-1	TRBJ2-1	TGCGCCAGCAGCGGGGACAGGGGAAAAACGGGTGAGCAGTTCTTC	CASSGDRGKTGEQFF
-	TRBD1	TRBV28	TRBJ1-2	TGTGCCAGCAGTTCCGGGACAGTGACTTACTATGGCTACACCTTC	CASSSGTVTYYGYTF
few	-	TRBV2	TRBJ2-3	TGTGCCAGCAGTGGGGTGGACACAGATACGCAGTATTTT	CASSGVDTDTQYF
few	-	TRBV4-1	TRBJ1-2	TGCGCCAGCAGCCAACCGGCGGGGAAGGGGGGAGGCTACACCTTC	CASSQPAGKGGGYTF
-	TRBD1	TRBV5-1	TRBJ1-1	TGCGCCAGCAGCTTGACCGACAGGGCGGGGAACACTGAAGCTTTCTTT	CASSLTDRAGNTEAFF
few	-	TRBV18	TRBJ1-5	TGTGCCAGCTCACCCCGGACAGCTTATAGCAATCAGCCCCAGCATTTT	CASSPRTAYSNQPQHF